This T cell receptor (beta chain) derives from a study of T cell clonotyping in hematopoietic cell transplantation. TCRdb's copy holds only in-frame clones and misses some; the assay was immunoSEQ multiplex PCR. The table includes tens of thousands of clones, about 93% detected once. The study's findings and limits: Few recipient clonotypes overlapped donors; over 97% were de novo at given depth. Cells were unsorted, so CD4 and CD8 contributions were not separated. Pathologically expanded recipient clonotypes increased progressively from day 30 to day 180 as diversity fell. Graft donor and pretransplant recipient Inverse Simpson Index values predicted broader posttransplant TCR diversity.

With 5 bases removed from V and 8 bases from J, the gap between germline ends came to 18 bases. The CDR3 is 13 residues long. CDR1 SQVTM and CDR2 ANQGSEA come from the germline V gene. Worth noting for this clone: The target antigen is unknown.

Material for sequencing was peripheral blood mononuclear cells. V usage is TRBV29-1 and J usage is TRBJ1-2, with a possible D match to TRBD1 (5 bases). The TCR originated in a woman in her forties or fifties in good health. Some clones in this sample may be carry-over from other donors' samples. CDR3 amino acids: CSVTAWGVSGYTF. CDR3 sequence (DNA): TGCAGCGTTACGGCCTGGGGGGTTAGCGGCTACACCTTC.